This TCR beta chain was retrieved from a study of T cells in Graves' hyperthyroidism and ophthalmopathy. CDR1 and CDR2 from the germline V gene are SGDLS and YYNGEE. This CDR3 region has 16 residues. V was trimmed by 3 bases and J by 5 bases, leaving 18 bases between them. What was amplified from RNA transcripts were TCR beta CDR3 regions. Initially, a first-round RT-PCR of the TCR CDR3 employed the HTBI primer set. MiXCR, run by TCRdb on the multiplex PCR reads, gives a single entry per CDR3 protein. The sample consists of more than 350,000 distinct CDR3 sequences, just under 15% of them appearing once. These patients, aged 18 to 65, had recently diagnosed hyperthyroidism lasting under 2 months. Fresh peripheral blood, approximately 9.6 ml, yielded the PBMCs.

The V and J genes are TRBV9 and TRBJ2-1, with D possibly being TRBD2 (6 bases). Sequenced: blood. This TCR came from a woman aged 25 to 39 with Graves' hyperthyroidism. The CDR3 DNA is TGTGCCAGCAGCGCCCGGCGGGACTTATTAAACAATGAGCAGTTCTTC. This sequence encodes CASSARRDLLNNEQFF.